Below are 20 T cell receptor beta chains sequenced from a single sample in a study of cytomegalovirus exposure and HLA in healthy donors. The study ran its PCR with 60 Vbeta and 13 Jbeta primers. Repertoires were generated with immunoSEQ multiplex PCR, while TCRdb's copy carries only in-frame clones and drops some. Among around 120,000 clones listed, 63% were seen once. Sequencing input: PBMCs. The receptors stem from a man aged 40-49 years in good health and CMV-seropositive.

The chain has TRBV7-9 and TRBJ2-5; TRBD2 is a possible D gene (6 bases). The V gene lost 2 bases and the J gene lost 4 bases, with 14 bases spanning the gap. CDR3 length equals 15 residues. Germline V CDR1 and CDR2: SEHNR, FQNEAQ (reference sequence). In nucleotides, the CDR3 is TGTGCCAGCAGCTTAAAAGGGACTCCCGGAGAGACCCAGTACTTC. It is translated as CASSLKGTPGETQYF.

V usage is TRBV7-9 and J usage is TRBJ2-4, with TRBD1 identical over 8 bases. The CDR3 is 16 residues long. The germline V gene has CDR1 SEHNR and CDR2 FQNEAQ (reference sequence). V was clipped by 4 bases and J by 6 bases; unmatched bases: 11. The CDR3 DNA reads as TGTGCCAGCAGCTATCTCGATGGACAGGGCCTAAACATTCAGTACTTC. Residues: CASSYLDGQGLNIQYF.

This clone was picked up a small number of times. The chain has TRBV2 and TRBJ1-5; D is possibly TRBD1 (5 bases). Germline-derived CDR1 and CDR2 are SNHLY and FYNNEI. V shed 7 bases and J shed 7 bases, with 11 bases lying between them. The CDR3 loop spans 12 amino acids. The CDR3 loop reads CASTREGQPQHF. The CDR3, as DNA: TGTGCCAGCACCAGGGAGGGGCAGCCCCAGCATTTT.

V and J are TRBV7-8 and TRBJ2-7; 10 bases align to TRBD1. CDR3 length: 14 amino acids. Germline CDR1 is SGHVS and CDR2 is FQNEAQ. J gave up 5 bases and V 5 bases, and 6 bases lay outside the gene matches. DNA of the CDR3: TGTGCCAGCAGCCCCGACAGGGGGCAAGACGAGCAGTACTTC. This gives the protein CASSPDRGQDEQYF.

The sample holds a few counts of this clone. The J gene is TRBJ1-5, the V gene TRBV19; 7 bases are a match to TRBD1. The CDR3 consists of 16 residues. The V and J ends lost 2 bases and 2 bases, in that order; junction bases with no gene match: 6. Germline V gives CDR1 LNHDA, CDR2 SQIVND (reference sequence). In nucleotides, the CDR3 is TGTGCCAGTAGTATAACAGGGGAGAGTGGCAATCAGCCCCAGCATTTT. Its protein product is CASSITGESGNQPQHF.

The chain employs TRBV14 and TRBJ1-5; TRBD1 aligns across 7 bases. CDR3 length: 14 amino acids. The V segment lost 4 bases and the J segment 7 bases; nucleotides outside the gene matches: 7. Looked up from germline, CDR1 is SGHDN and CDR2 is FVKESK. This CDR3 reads CASSPTGFQQPQHF. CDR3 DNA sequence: TGTGCCAGCAGCCCGACAGGGTTCCAACAGCCCCAGCATTTT.

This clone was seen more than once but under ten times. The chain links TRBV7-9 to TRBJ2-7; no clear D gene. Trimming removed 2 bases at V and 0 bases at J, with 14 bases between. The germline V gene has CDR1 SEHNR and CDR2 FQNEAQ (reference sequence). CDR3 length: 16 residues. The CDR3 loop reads CASSLFTAVSSYEQYF. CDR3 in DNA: TGTGCCAGCAGCTTATTCACAGCTGTAAGCTCCTACGAGCAGTACTTC.

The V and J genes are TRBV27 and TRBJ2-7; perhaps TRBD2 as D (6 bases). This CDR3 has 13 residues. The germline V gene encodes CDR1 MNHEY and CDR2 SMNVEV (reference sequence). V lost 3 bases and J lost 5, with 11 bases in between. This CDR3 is CASSFGQRDEQYF. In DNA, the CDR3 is TGTGCCAGCAGTTTTGGTCAGCGGGACGAGCAGTACTTC.

DNA for the CDR3: TGTGCCAGCAGCTTAGGGGACAGGGGGTATCAAGAGACCCAGTACTTC. It yields the protein CASSLGDRGYQETQYF. The genes are TRBV7-9 and TRBJ2-5; 11 bases are a match to TRBD1. V gave up 1 base and J gave up 2 bases; unmatched junction bases: 3. In germline, CDR1 is SEHNR, CDR2 FQNEAQ (reference sequence). The CDR3 totals 16 residues.

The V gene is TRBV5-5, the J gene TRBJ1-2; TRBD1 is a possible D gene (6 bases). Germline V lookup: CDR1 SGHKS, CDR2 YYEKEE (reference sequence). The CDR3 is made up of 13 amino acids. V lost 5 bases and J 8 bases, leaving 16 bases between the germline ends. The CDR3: CASRPGQPGGYTF. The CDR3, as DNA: TGTGCCAGCAGACCTGGACAGCCTGGGGGCTACACCTTC.

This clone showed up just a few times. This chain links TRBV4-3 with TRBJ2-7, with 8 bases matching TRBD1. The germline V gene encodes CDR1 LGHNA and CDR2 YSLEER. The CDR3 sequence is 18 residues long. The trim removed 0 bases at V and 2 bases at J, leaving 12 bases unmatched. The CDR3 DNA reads TGCGCCAGCAGCCAAGATCTTGTGAGGGACAGGACTACCTACGAGCAGTACTTC. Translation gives CASSQDLVRDRTTYEQYF.

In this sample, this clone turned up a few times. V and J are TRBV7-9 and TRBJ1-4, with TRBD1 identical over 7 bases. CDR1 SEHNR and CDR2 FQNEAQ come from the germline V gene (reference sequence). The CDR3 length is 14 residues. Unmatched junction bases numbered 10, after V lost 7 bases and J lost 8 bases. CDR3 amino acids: CASIPDRVTEKLFF. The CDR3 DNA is TGTGCCAGCATCCCAGACAGGGTGACGGAAAAACTGTTTTTT.

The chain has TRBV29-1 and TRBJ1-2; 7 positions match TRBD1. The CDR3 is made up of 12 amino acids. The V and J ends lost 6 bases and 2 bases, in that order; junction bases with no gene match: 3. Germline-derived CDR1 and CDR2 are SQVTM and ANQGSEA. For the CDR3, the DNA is TGCAGCGTGGAACAGGGGAACTATGGCTACACCTTC. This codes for CSVEQGNYGYTF.

CDR3 DNA sequence: TGTGCCAGCAGCTTGGGGGGGATGAACACTGAAGCTTTCTTT. Translation gives CASSLGGMNTEAFF. V usage is TRBV6-1 and J usage is TRBJ1-1; weak D call: TRBD1 (5 bases). The CDR3 length is 14 residues. Trimming removed 6 bases at V and 0 bases at J, with 11 bases between. Germline CDR1 MNHNS, CDR2 SASEGT.

The CDR3 here is CASSGGGRDTQYF. The CDR3 DNA sequence: TGTGCCAGCAGTGGAGGTGGGAGAGATACGCAGTATTTT. The V and J genes are TRBV6-6 and TRBJ2-3; D possibly corresponds to TRBD2 (5 bases). V lost 5 bases to trimming and J lost 5 bases, with 11 bases between them. The CDR3 consists of 13 residues. Germline values: CDR1 MNHNY, CDR2 SVGAGI (reference sequence).

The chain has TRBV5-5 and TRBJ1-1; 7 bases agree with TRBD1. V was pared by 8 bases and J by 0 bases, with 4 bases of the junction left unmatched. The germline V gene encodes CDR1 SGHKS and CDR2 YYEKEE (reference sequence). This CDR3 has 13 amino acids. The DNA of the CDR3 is TGTGCCAGTGGGGACAGCTTGAACACTGAAGCTTTCTTT. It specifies CASGDSLNTEAFF.

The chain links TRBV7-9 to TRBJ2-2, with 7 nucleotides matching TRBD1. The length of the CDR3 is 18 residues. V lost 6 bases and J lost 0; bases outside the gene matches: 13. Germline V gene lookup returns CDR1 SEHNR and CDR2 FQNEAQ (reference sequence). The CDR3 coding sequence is TGTGCCAGCAGTTCCCGGGACAGACTCATCGCGAACACCGGGGAGCTGTTTTTT. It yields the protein CASSSRDRLIANTGELFF.

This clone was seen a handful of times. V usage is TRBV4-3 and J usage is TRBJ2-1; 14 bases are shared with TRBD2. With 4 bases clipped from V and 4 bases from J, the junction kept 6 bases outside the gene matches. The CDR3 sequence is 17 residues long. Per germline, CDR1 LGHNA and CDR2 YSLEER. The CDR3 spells CASSPGLAGAAYNEQFF. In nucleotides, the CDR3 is TGCGCCAGCAGCCCGGGACTAGCGGGAGCGGCTTACAATGAGCAGTTCTTC.

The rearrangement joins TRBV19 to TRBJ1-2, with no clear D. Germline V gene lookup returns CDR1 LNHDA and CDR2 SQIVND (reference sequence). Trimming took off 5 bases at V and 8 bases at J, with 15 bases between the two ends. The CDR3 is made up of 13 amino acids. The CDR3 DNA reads TGTGCCAGTAGTGCTCAAGGAAGGGAGGGCTACACCTTC. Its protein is CASSAQGREGYTF.

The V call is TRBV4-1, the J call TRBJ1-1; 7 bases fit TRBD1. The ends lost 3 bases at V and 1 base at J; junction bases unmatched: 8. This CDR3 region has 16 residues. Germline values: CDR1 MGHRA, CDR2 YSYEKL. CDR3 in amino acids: CASSQSTGSPNTEAFF. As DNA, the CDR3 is TGCGCCAGCAGCCAGTCGACAGGGTCCCCGAACACTGAAGCTTTCTTT.